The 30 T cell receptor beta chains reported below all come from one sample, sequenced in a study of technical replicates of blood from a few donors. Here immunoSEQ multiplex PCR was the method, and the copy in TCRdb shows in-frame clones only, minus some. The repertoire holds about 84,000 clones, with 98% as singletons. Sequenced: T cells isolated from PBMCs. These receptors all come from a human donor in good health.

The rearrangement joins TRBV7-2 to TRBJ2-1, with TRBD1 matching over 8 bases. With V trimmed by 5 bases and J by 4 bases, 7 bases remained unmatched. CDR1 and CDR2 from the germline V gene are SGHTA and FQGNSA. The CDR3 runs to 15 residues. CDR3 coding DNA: TGTGCCAGCAGCCTTGGACAGGGCCAGTACAATGAGCAGTTCTTC. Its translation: CASSLGQGQYNEQFF.

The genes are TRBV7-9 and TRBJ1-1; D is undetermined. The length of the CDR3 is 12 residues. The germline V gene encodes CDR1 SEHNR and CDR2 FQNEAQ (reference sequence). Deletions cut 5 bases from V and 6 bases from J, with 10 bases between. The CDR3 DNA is TGTGCCAGCAGCCCCGCGGTCCCTGAAGCTTTCTTT. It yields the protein CASSPAVPEAFF.

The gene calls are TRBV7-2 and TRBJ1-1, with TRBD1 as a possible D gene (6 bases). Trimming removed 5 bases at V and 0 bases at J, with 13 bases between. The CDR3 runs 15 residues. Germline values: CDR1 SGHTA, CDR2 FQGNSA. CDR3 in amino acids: CASSLQGSMNTEAFF. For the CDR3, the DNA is TGTGCCAGCAGCCTACAGGGTTCCATGAACACTGAAGCTTTCTTT.

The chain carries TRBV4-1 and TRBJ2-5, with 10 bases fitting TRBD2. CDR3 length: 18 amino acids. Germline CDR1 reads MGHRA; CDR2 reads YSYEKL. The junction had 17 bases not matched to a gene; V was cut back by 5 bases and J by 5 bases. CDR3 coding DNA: TGCGCCAGCAGCGTACGGGAGGCCCTAGCGGGAGAGAGGGAGACCCAGTACTTC. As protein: CASSVREALAGERETQYF.

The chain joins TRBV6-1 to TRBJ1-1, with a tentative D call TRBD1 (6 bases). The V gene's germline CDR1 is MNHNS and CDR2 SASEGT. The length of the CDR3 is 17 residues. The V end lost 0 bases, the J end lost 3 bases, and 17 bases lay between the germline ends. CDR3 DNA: TGTGCCAGCAGTGAAGCGCGGGGGCCAGGACGACACACTGAAGCTTTCTTT. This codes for CASSEARGPGRHTEAFF.

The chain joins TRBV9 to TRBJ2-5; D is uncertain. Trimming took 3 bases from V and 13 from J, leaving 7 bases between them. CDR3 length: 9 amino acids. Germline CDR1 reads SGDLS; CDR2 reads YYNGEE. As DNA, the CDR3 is TGTGCCAGCAGCGGCCCGGGGTACTTC. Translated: CASSGPGYF.

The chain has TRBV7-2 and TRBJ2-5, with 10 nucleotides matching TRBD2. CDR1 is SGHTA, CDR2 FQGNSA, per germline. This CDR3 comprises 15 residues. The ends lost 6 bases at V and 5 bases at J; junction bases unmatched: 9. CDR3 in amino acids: CASRSPSGSGETQYF. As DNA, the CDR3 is TGTGCCAGCAGAAGTCCTAGCGGGAGTGGGGAGACCCAGTACTTC. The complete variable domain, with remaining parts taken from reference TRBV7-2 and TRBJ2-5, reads GAGVSQSPSNKVTEKGKDVELRCDPISGHTALYWYRQSLGQGLEFLIYFQGNSAPDKSGLPSDRFSAERTGGSVSTLTIQRTQQEDSAVYLCASRSPSGSGETQYFGPGTRLLVL.

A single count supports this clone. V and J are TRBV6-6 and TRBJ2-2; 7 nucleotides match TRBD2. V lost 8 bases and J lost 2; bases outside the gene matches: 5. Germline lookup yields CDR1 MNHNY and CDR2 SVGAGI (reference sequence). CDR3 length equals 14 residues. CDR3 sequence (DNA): TGTGCCAGCGGGAGCGGGGTTAACACCGGGGAGCTGTTTTTT. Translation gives CASGSGVNTGELFF.

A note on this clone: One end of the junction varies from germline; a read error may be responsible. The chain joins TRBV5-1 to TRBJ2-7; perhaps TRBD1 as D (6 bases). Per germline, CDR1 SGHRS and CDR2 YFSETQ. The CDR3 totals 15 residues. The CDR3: CATSPAGTRAYEQYF. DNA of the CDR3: TGCGCCACCAGCCCGGCCGGGACAAGGGCCTACGAGCAGTACTTC.

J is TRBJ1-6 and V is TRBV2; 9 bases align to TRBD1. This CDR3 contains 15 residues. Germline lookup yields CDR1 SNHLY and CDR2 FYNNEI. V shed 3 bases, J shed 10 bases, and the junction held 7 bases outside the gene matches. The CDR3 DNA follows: TGTGCCAGCAGTGAGTGGGACAGGGACAGGTCACCCCTCCACTTT. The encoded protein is CASSEWDRDRSPLHF.

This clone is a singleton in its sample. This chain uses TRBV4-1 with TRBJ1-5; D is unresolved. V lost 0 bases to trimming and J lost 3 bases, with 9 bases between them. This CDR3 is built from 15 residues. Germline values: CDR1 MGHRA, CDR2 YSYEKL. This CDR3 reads CASSQDASLNQPQHF. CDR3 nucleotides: TGCGCCAGCAGCCAAGATGCCAGTCTCAATCAGCCCCAGCATTTT.

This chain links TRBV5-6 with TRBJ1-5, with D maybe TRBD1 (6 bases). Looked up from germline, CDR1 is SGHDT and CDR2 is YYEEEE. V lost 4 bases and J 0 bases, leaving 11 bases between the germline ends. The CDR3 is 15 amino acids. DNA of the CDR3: TGTGCCAGCAGCGAGGGGGATCCTAGCAATCAGCCCCAGCATTTT. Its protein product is CASSEGDPSNQPQHF.

For the CDR3, the DNA is TGTGCCAGCAGCCAAGTGGGGAAGGGGCAGCCCCAGCATTTT. This gives the protein CASSQVGKGQPQHF. This chain connects TRBV16 to TRBJ1-5, with TRBD1 as a possible D gene (5 bases). The CDR3 has 14 amino acids. Trimming took off 2 bases at V and 7 bases at J, with 12 bases between the two ends. Looked up from germline, CDR1 is KGHSY and CDR2 is FQNENV.

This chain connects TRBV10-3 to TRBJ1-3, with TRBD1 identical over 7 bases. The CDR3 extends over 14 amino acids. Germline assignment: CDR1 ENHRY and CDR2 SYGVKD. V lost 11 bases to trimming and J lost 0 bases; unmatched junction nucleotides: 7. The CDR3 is CAVQGTDSGNTIYF. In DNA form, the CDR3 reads TGTGCCGTACAAGGGACAGACTCTGGAAACACCATATATTTT.

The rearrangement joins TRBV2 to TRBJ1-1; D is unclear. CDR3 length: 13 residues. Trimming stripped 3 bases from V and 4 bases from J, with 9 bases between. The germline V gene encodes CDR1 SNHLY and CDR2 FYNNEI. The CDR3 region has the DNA TGTGCCAGCAGTGATCCCGGGGTCACTGAAGCTTTCTTT. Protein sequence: CASSDPGVTEAFF.

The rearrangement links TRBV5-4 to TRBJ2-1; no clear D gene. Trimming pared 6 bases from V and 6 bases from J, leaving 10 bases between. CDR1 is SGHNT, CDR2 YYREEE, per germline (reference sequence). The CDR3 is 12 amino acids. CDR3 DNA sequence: TGTGCCAGCACCGGTAAGAGCAATGAGCAGTTCTTC. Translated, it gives CASTGKSNEQFF.

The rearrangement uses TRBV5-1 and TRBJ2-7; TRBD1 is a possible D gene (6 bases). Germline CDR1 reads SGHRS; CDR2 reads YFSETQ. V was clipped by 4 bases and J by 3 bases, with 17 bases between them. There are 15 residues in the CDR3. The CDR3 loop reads CASSDDRKSSYEQYF. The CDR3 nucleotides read TGCGCCAGCAGCGACGACAGGAAGAGTAGCTACGAGCAGTACTTC.

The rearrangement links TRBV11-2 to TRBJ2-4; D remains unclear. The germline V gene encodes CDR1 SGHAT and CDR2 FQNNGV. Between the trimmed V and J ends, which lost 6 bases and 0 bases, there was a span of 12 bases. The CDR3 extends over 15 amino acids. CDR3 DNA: TGTGCCAGCAGACGGCCCGGGTTAGCCAAAAACATTCAGTACTTC. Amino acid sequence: CASRRPGLAKNIQYF.

CDR3 sequence (DNA): TGCAGCGCCGGAGAACCGCCGTGGGACACTGAAGCTTTCTTT. Translation: CSAGEPPWDTEAFF. The V and J genes are TRBV29-1 and TRBJ1-1; D gene ambiguous. CDR1 and CDR2 (germline): SQVTM, ANQGSEA. Trimming cost V 7 bases and J 3 bases, with 18 bases left between them. The CDR3 extends over 14 amino acids.

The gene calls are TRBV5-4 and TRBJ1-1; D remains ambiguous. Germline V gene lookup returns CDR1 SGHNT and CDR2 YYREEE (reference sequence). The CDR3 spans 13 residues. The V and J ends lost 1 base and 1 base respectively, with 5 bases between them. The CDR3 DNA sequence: TGTGCCAGCAGCTTGTTTAAGAACACTGAAGCTTTCTTT. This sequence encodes CASSLFKNTEAFF.

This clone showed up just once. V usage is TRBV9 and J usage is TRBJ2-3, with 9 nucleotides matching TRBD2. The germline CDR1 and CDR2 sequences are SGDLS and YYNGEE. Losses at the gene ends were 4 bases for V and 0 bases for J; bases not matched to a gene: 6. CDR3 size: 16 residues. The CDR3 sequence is CASSYISGGSTDTQYF. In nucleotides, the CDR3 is TGTGCCAGCAGCTATATTAGCGGGGGAAGCACAGATACGCAGTATTTT.

Written as DNA, the CDR3 is TGTGCCAGCAGTCTAGGATTCACGACTCCCCCCAAAGAGACCCAGTACTTC. Translation: CASSLGFTTPPKETQYF. The chain uses TRBV7-2 and TRBJ2-5; no clear D. V gave up 6 bases and J gave up 3 bases, with 23 bases separating them. Germline V gene lookup returns CDR1 SGHTA and CDR2 FQGNSA. This CDR3 is built from 17 residues.

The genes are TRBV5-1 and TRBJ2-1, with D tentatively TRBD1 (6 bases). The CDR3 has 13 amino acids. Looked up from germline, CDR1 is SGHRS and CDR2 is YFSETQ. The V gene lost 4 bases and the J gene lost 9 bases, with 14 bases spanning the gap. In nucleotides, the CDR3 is TGCGCCAGCAGCCCACCGGACAGAGGTGAGCAGTTCTTC. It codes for CASSPPDRGEQFF.

The CDR3 region is CASSYSSTGNTEAFF. Written as DNA, the CDR3 is TGTGCCAGCAGTTACTCGTCAACAGGGAACACTGAAGCTTTCTTT. The chain carries TRBV6-5 and TRBJ1-1; perhaps TRBD1 as D (5 bases). Per the germline V gene, CDR1 is MNHEY and CDR2 is SVGAGI. Trimming took 0 bases from V and 1 from J, leaving 9 bases between them. This CDR3 is 15 amino acids long.

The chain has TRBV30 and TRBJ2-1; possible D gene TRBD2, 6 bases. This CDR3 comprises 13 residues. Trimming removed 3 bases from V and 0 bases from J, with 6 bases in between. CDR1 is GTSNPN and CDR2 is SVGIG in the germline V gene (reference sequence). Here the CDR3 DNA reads TGTGCCTGGAGCGGGAGCTCCTACAATGAGCAGTTCTTC. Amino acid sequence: CAWSGSSYNEQFF.

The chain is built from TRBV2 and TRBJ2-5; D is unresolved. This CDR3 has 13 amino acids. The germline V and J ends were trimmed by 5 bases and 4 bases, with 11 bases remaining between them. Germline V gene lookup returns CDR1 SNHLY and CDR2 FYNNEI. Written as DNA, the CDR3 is TGTGCCAGCAGTTCGCAGGCGCTAGAGACCCAGTACTTC. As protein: CASSSQALETQYF.

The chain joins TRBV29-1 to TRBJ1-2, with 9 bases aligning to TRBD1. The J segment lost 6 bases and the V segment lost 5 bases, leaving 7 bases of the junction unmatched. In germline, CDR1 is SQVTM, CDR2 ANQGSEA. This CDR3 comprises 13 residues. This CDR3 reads CSVPQGARDGYTF. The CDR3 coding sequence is TGCAGCGTTCCACAGGGGGCGCGAGATGGCTACACCTTC.

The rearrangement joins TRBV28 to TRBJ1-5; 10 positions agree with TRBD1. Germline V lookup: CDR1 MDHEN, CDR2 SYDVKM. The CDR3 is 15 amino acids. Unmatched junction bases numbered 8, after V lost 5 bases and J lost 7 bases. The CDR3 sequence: CASSPLGGQGQPQHF. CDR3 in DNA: TGTGCCAGCAGTCCGCTAGGGGGACAGGGGCAGCCCCAGCATTTT.

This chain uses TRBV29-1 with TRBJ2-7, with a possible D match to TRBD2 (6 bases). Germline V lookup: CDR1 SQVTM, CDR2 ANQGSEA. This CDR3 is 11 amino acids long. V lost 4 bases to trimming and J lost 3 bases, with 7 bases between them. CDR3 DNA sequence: TGCAGCGTTGGGACTAACTACGAGCAGTACTTC. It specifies CSVGTNYEQYF.

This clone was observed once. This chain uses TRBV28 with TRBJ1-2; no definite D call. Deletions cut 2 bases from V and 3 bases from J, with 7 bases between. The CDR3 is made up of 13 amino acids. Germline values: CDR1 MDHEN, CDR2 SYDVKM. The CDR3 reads CASSLGTDYGYTF. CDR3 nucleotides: TGTGCCAGCAGTTTAGGTACAGACTATGGCTACACCTTC.